These 5 T cell receptor beta chains originate from one sample sequenced in a study of blood T cell repertoires in COVID-19. Assay: immunoSEQ multiplex PCR; the TCRdb copy retains only in-frame clones and omits some. Among approximately 230,000 clones listed, approximately 90% were seen once. The specimen was peripheral blood. The origin of the receptors is a woman in her 30s with COVID-19, enrolled during active disease.

This clone has just a few counts. The J gene is TRBJ1-6, the V gene TRBV4-3; weak D call: TRBD1 (6 bases). Between the trimmed V and J ends, which lost 0 bases and 10 bases, there was a span of 13 bases. The CDR3 is made up of 15 amino acids. The germline CDR1 and CDR2 sequences are LGHNA and YSLEER. CDR3: CASSQEEDRGSPLHF. CDR3 nucleotide sequence: TGCGCCAGCAGCCAAGAAGAGGACAGAGGATCACCCCTCCACTTT.

This clone appeared a single time. The genes are TRBV4-3 and TRBJ2-1; D not certain. The V and J ends lost 0 bases and 0 bases respectively, with 9 bases between them. Germline V CDR1 and CDR2: LGHNA, YSLEER. The CDR3 is made up of 16 amino acids. This chain's CDR3 is CASSQEFQVSYNEQFF. The CDR3 region has the DNA TGCGCCAGCAGCCAAGAATTCCAGGTCTCCTACAATGAGCAGTTCTTC.

The chain recombines TRBV11-3 with TRBJ1-4; 10 bases match TRBD1. The J segment lost 6 bases and the V segment lost 4 bases, leaving 8 bases of the junction unmatched. The CDR3 extends over 16 amino acids. Per the germline V gene, CDR1 is SGHNT and CDR2 is YENEEA. This CDR3 is CASSSELGTGDEKLFF. CDR3 sequence (DNA): TGTGCCAGCAGCTCCGAATTAGGGACAGGGGATGAAAAACTGTTTTTT.

The chain couples TRBV25-1 to TRBJ1-5, with 10 bases matching TRBD1. V shed 3 bases, J shed 4 bases, and the junction held 9 bases outside the gene matches. The germline V gene has CDR1 MGHDK and CDR2 SYGVNS. This CDR3 is built from 17 residues. DNA for the CDR3: TGTGCCAGCAGTGACAAGACAGGGGGCGAGAGGAATCAGCCCCAGCATTTT. This translates into CASSDKTGGERNQPQHF.

This sequence joins TRBV10-3 and TRBJ2-2; D might be TRBD2 (6 bases). Trimming removed 6 bases from V and 4 bases from J, with 21 bases in between. The CDR3 runs to 17 residues. Germline lookup yields CDR1 ENHRY and CDR2 SYGVKD. The CDR3 bases are TGTGCCATCAGCCCATCGGTGGGGGGTACGGGCACCGGGGAGCTGTTTTTT. Its translation: CAISPSVGGTGTGELFF.